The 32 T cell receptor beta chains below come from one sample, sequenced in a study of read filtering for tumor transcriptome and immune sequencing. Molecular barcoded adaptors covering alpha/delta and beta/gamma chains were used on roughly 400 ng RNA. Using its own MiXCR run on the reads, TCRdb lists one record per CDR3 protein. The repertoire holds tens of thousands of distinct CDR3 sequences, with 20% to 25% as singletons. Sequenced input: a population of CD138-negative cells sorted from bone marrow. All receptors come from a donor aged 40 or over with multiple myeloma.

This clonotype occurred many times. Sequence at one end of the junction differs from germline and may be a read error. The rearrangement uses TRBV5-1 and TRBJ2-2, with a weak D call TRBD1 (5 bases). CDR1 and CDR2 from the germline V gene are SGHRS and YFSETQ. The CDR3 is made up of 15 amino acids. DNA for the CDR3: TGTGCCAGCAGTCCAGGGCCTTCGAACACCGGGGAGCTGTTTTTT. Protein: CASSPGPSNTGELFF. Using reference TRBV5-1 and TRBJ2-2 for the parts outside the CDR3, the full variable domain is KAGVTQTPRYLIKTRGQQVTLSCSPISGHRSVSWYQQTPGQGLQFLFEYFSETQRNKGNFPGRFSGRQFSNSRSEMNVSTLELGDSALYLCASSPGPSNTGELFFGEGSRLTVL.

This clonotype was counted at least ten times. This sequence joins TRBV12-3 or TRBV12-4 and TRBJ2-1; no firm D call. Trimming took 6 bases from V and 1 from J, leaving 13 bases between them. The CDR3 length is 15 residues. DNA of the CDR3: TGTGCCAGCAGCATTGGGCGGTCTTCCTACAATGAGCAGTTCTTC. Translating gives CASSIGRSSYNEQFF.

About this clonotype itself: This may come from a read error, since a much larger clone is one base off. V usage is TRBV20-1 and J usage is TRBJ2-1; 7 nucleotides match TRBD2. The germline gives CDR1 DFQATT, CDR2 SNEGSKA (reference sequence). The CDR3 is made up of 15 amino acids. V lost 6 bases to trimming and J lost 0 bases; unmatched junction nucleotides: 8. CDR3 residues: CSAPPSGLSYNEQFF. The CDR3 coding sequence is TGCAGTGCGCCTCCTAGCGGCCTCTCCTACAATGAGCAGTTCTTC.

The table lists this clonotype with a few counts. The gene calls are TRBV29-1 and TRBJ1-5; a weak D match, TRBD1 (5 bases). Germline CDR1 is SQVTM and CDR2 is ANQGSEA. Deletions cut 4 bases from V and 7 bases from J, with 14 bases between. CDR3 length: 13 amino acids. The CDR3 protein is CSVGEGARQPQHF. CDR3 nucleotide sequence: TGCAGCGTTGGTGAAGGGGCGAGGCAGCCCCAGCATTTT.

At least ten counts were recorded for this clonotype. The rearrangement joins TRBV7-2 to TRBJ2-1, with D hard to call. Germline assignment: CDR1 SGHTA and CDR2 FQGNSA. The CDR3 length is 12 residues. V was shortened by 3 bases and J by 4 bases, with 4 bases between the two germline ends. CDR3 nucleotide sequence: TGTGCCAGCAGCTTTGTATACAATGAGCAGTTCTTC. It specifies CASSFVYNEQFF. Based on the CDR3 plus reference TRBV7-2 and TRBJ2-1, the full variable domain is GAGVSQSPSNKVTEKGKDVELRCDPISGHTALYWYRQSLGQGLEFLIYFQGNSAPDKSGLPSDRFSAERTGGSVSTLTIQRTQQEDSAVYLCASSFVYNEQFFGPGTRLTVL.

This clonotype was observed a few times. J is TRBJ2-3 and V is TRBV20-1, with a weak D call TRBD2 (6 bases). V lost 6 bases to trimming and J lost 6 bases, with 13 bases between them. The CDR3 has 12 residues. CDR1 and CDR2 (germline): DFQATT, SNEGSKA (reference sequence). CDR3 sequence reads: CSARASADTQYF. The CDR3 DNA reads TGCAGTGCACGAGCTAGCGCTGATACGCAGTATTTT.

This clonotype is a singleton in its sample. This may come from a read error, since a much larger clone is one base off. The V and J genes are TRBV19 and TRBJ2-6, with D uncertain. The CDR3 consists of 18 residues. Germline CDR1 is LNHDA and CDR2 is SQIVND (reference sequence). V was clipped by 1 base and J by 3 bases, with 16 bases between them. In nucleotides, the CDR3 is TGTGCCAGTAGTATAGGGCGAACTCATGCCTTTGGGGCCAACGTCCTGACTTTC. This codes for CASSIGRTHAFGANVLTF.

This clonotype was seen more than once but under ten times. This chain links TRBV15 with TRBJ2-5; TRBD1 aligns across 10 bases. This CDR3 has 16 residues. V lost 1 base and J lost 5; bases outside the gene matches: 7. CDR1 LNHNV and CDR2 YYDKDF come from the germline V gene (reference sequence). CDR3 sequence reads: CATSRVDRGNPETQYF. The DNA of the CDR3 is TGTGCCACCAGCAGAGTGGACAGGGGGAATCCCGAGACCCAGTACTTC.

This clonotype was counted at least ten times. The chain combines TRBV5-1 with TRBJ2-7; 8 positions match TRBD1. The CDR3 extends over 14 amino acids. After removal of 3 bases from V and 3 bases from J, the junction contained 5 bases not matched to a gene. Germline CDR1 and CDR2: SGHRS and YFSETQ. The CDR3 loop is CASSSGTGDYEQYF. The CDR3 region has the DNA TGCGCCAGCAGCTCCGGGACAGGAGACTACGAGCAGTACTTC.

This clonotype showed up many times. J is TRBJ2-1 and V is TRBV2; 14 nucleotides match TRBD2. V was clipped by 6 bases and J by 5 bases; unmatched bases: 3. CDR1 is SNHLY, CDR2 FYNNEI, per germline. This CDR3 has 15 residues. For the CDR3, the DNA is TGTGCCAGCAGAAGGGGACTAGCGGGGGACAATGAGCAGTTCTTC. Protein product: CASRRGLAGDNEQFF.

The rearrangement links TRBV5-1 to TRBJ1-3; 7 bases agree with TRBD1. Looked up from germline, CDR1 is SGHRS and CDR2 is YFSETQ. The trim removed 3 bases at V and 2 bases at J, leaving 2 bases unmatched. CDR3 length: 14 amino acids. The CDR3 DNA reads TGCGCCAGCAGCTACGGGACAGCTGGAAACACCATATATTTT. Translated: CASSYGTAGNTIYF. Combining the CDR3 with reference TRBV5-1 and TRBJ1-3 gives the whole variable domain KAGVTQTPRYLIKTRGQQVTLSCSPISGHRSVSWYQQTPGQGLQFLFEYFSETQRNKGNFPGRFSGRQFSNSRSEMNVSTLELGDSALYLCASSYGTAGNTIYFGEGSWLTVV.

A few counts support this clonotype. CDR3 sequence: CASSRATGELFF. The CDR3 DNA sequence: TGTGCCAGCAGCCGAGCCACCGGGGAGCTGTTTTTT. The gene calls are TRBV6-1 and TRBJ2-2; D gene unclear. Germline values: CDR1 MNHNS, CDR2 SASEGT. The V end was cut by 6 bases, the J end by 4 bases, with 6 bases between. This CDR3 contains 12 residues.

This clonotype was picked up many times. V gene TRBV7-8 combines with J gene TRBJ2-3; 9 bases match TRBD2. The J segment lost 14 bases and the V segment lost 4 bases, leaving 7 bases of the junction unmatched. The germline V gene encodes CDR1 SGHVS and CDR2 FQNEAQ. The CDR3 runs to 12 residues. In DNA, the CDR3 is TGTGCCAGCAGCTCCCAAGCGGGGGGTTGGTATTTT. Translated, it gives CASSSQAGGWYF. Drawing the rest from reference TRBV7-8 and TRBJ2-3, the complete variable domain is GAGVSQSPRYKVAKRGQDVALRCDPISGHVSLFWYQQALGQGPEFLTYFQNEAQLDKSGLPSDRFFAERPEGSVSTLKIQRTQQEDSAVYLCASSSQAGGWYFGPGTRLTVL.

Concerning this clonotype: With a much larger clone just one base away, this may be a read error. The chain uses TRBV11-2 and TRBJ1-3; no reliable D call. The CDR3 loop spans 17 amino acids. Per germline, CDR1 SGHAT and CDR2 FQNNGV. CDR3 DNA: TGTACCAGCAGCCAATACCCCGCAAACGGAGTCGGAAACACCATATATTTT. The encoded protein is CTSSQYPANGVGNTIYF.

The DNA for the CDR3 is TGTGCCAGCAGCTTAGGAGGACTTCACAGCTCCTACGAGCAGTACTTC. This sequence encodes CASSLGGLHSSYEQYF. The chain couples TRBV7-8 to TRBJ2-7; a weak D match, TRBD2 (5 bases). The CDR3 sequence is 16 residues long. The germline V gene encodes CDR1 SGHVS and CDR2 FQNEAQ. Trimming cost V 1 base and J 0 bases, with 13 bases left between them.

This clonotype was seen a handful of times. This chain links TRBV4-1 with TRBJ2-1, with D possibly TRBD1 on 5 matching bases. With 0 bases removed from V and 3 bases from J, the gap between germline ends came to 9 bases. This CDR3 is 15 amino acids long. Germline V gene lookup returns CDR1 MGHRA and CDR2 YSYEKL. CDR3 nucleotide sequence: TGCGCCAGCAGCCAAGATATCACAGGCTACAATGAGCAGTTCTTC. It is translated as CASSQDITGYNEQFF.

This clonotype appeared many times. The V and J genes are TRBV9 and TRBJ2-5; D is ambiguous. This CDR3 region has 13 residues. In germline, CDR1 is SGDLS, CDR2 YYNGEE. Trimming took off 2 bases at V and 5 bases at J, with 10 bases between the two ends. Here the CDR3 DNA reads TGTGCCAGCAGCGTGGAGATTGGGGAGACCCAGTACTTC. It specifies CASSVEIGETQYF.

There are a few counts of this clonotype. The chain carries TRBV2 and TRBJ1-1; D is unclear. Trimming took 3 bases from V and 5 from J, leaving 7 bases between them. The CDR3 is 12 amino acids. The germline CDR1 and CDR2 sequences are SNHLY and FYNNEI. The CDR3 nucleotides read TGTGCCAGCAGTGACGGATGGACTGAAGCTTTCTTT. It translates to CASSDGWTEAFF.

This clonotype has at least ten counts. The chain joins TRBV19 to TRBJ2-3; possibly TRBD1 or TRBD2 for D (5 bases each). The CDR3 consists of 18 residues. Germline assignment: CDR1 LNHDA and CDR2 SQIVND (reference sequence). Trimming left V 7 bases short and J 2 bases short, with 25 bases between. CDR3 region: CASTNRGAGTGNTDTQYF. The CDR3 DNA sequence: TGTGCCAGTACCAACCGGGGAGCCGGGACGGGAAACACAGATACGCAGTATTTT.

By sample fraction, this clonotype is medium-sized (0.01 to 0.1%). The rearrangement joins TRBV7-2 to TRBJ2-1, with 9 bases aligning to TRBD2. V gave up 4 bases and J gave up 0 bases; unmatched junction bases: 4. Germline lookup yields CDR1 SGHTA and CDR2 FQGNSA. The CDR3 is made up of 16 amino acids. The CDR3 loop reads CASSSGGGVSYNEQFF. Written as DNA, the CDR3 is TGTGCCAGCAGCTCCGGCGGGGGGGTCTCCTACAATGAGCAGTTCTTC.

CDR3 protein: CASSPLPRDQPQHF. CDR3 DNA sequence: TGCGCCAGCAGCCCCCTCCCCAGGGATCAGCCCCAGCATTTT. The V and J genes are TRBV4-1 and TRBJ1-5, with D possibly TRBD1 on 5 matching bases. V lost 4 bases, J lost 5 bases, and 12 bases lay in between. CDR1 and CDR2 (germline): MGHRA, YSYEKL. The CDR3 totals 14 residues.

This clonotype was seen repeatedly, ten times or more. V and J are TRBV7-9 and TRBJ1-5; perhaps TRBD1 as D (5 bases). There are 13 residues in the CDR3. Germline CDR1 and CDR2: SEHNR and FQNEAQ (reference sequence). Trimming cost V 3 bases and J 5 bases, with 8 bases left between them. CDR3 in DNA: TGTGCCAGCAGCTTTGACAGAGATCAGCCCCAGCATTTT. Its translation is CASSFDRDQPQHF. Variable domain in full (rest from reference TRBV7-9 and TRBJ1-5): DTGVSQNPRHKITKRGQNVTFRCDPISEHNRLYWYRQTLGQGPEFLTYFQNEAQLEKSRLLSDRFSAERPKGSFSTLEIQRTEQGDSAMYLCASSFDRDQPQHFGDGTRLSIL.

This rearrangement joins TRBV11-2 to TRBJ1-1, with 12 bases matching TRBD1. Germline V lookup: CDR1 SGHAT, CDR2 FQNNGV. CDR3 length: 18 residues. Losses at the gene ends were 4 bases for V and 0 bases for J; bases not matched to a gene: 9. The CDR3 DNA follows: TGTGCCAGCAGCTACCGGGACAGGGGGCGTCTGATGAACACTGAAGCTTTCTTT. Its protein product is CASSYRDRGRLMNTEAFF.

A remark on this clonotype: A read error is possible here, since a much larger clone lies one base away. The DNA of the CDR3 is TGTGCCAGCAGGCCCGAGGGGTATCCCGGCTGCACCTTC. The encoded protein is CASRPEGYPGCTF. The chain employs TRBV2 and TRBJ1-2, with D tentatively TRBD1 (5 bases). The CDR3 consists of 13 residues. Per the germline V gene, CDR1 is SNHLY and CDR2 is FYNNEI.

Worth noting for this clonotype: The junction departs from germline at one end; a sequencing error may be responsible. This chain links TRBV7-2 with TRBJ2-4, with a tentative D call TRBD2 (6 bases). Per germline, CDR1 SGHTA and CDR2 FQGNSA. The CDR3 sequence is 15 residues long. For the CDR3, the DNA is TGTGCCAGCAGCTTACGGGGGTCCTCCAGAAACACTCAGTACTTC. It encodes CASSLRGSSRNTQYF.

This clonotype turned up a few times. CDR3 bases: TGTGCCAGCAGCTTTAATACCCAACCCACTGAAGCTTTCTTT. This codes for CASSFNTQPTEAFF. The rearrangement uses TRBV7-9 and TRBJ1-1; no definite D call. Per the germline V gene, CDR1 is SEHNR and CDR2 is FQNEAQ (reference sequence). The V gene lost 3 bases and the J gene lost 4 bases, with 12 bases spanning the gap. The CDR3 extends over 14 amino acids.

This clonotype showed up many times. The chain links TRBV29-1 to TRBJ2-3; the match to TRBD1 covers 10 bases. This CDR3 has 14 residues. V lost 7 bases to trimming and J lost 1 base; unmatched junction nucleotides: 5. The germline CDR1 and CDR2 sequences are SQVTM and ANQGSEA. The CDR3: CSGKDRGRTDTQYF. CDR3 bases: TGCAGCGGCAAAGACAGGGGGCGCACAGATACGCAGTATTTT.

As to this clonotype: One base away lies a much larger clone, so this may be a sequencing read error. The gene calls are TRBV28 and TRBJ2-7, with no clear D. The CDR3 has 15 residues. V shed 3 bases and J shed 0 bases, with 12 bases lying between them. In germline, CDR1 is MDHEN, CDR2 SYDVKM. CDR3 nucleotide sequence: TGTGCCAGCAGTTTCTTAGGCCTAAGCTCCTACGAGCAGTACTTC. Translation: CASSFLGLSSYEQYF. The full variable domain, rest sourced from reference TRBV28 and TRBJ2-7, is DVKVTQSSRYLVKRTGEKVFLECVQDMDHENMFWYRQDPGLGLRLIYFSYDVKMKEKGDIPEGYSVSREKKERFSLILESASTNQTSMYLCASSFLGLSSYEQYFGPGTRLTVT.

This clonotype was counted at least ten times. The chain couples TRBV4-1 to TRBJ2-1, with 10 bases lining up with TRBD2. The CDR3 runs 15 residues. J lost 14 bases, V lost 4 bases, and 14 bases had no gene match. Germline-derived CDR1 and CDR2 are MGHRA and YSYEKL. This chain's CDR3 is CASSPTERGGLREFF. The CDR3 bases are TGCGCCAGCAGCCCAACGGAGCGGGGGGGGCTCCGAGAGTTCTTC.

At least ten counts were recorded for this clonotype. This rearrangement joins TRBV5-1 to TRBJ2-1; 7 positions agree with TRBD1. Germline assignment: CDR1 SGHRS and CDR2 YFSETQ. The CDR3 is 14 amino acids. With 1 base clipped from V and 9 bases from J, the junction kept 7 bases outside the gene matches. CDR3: CASSLITGATEQFF. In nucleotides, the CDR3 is TGCGCCAGCAGCTTGATTACAGGGGCCACTGAGCAGTTCTTC.

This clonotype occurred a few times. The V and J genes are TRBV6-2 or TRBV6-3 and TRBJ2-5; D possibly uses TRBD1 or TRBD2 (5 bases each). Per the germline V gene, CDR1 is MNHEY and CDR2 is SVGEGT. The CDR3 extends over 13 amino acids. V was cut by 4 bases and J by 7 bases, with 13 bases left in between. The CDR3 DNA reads TGTGCCAGCAGTTTCCGGACGGGACGGACCCAGTACTTC. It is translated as CASSFRTGRTQYF.

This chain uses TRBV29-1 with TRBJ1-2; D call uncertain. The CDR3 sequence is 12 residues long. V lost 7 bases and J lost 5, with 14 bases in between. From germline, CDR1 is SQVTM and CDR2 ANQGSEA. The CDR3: CSARSIEYGYTF. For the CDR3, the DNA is TGCAGCGCCAGGTCGATTGAGTATGGCTACACCTTC.